This T cell receptor beta chain was recovered during a study of blood T cell repertoires in COVID-19. About the study: The United States, Italy and Spain provided the acute and convalescent COVID-19 samples. T cells, B-cell-depleted T cells, or PBMCs supplied cDNA or gDNA.

V lost 6 bases to trimming and J lost 8 bases; unmatched junction nucleotides: 7. This CDR3 is built from 14 residues. The germline gives CDR1 LNHDA, CDR2 SQIVND (reference sequence). How the authors handled the data: Reference gene primer amplification gave nucleated cell count estimates. This table comes from immunoSEQ multiplex PCR, and its TCRdb copy is limited to in-frame clones, with some not included. Clone size and V and J calls were adopted from that table, with D and trimming inferred from the DNA. The sample yields a few hundred thousand clones, 88% seen once. The J gene is TRBJ2-1, the V gene TRBV19, with 10 bases aligning to TRBD2. Sample: peripheral blood. The sequence was collected from a woman in her twenties or thirties who had recovered from COVID-19. The CDR3 is CASSRGTSEDEQFF. In nucleotides, the CDR3 is TGTGCCAGTAGCCGAGGGACTAGCGAAGATGAGCAGTTCTTC.